This T cell receptor (beta chain) was observed in a study of graft-versus-host responses after intestinal transplantation listed by TCRdb under 2021. Study-level background: Multivisceral, liver-intestinal, or isolated intestinal transplants were received by the recipients. All recipients received anti-thymocyte globulin induction followed by maintenance tacrolimus and steroids for around three years. After intestinal transplantation, graft-versus-host and host-versus-graft alloreactive T cell clones were followed in the graft, circulation and bone marrow using bulk TCR-beta CDR3 sequencing. To identify alloreactive clones, pre-transplant mixed lymphocyte reaction products were sequenced and then compared with unstimulated pre-transplant donor and recipient T cells. The cohort enrolled 24 intestinal transplant recipients, one of whom was a retransplant, and a few patients without pretransplant specimens were excluded. Donor T cell macrochimerism was defined as a peak of at least 4% donor T cells among recipient peripheral blood mononuclear cells. Instead of going to the commercial service, samples from a few later patients were sequenced in-house on an Illumina MiSeq and processed with MiXCR.

The library came from the immunoSEQ multiplex PCR assay. In most patients, genomic DNA was isolated using the Qiagen DNeasy Blood and Tissue Kit and sent frozen to Adaptive Biotechnologies for TCR sequencing. For most patients, high-throughput TCR-beta CDR3 sequencing of genomic DNA was performed by Adaptive Biotechnologies. Concerning the study's data processing: Adaptive's ImmunoSEQ software supplied the TCR sequencing data for under 20 patients, while MiXCR and VDJtools were used to process a few other patients. CD4 versus CD8 sorting errors were corrected by removing sequences found in both subsets at a frequency ratio below 5:1. CDR3 nucleotide sequences shared between donor and recipient were removed because their origin could not be assigned. To be classed as alloreactive, a clone needed at least 2-fold expansion over unstimulated cells and a minimum CFSE-low frequency of 0.002% (template counts) or 0.001% (read counts). Clones were considered mappable if detected in sequenced pre-transplant spleen, lymph node, or MLR CFSE-low populations of the donor or recipient. Cumulative frequency of alloreactive clones was calculated as a percentage of all sequences weighted by copy number. This is the immuneACCESS table as TCRdb keeps it, with only in-frame sequences that have V and J called. A part of the clones is gone; compared with another copy, unresolved V genes explain less than half, and the rest is unexplained. V and J calls plus clone size are reproduced from that table; the DNA served to infer D and trimming. The sample includes fewer than 25,000 clones, with under 45% observed a single time. Around 0.66% of the sample is in the top ten clones.

The CDR3 spans 16 residues, from the cysteine through the phenylalanine. The entry retains the CDR3 DNA only, 48 bases that are in frame from base 1. CDR1 SGDLS and CDR2 YYNGEE were looked up in the germline V gene. Deletion took 4 bases off V and 2 bases off J, with a span of 16 bases between the germline ends. Explained via the paper, the time point label denotes: cells obtained before transplantation from donor or recipient. Mixed lymphocyte reactions plated around 200,000 CFSE-labeled pre-transplant responders with around 200,000 irradiated violet-dye-labeled stimulators and were cultured for 6 days. Proliferating CD3+CD4+CFSE-low and CD3+CD8+CFSE-low responder cells were FACS-sorted on a BD Influx sorter after the mixed lymphocyte reaction. The paper as a whole reports these results and caveats: Early after transplant, peak levels of circulating GvH clones were found to be associated with declines in HvG clones. In patients with donor T cell macrochimerism, the allografts had high GvH to HvG T cell clonal ratios. The relatively low number and heterogeneity of intestinal transplant patients limited the conclusions. GvH clones turned up in recipient bone marrow, with some appearing earlier in ileal mucosa or blood, a pattern consistent with an intestinal mucosal origin.

Details on this clone: Base qualities are not provided; no much larger clone lies one nucleotide away.

This sample comprised alloreactive CD4+ T cells from a mixed lymphocyte reaction culture, obtained before intestinal transplant. The sample's cell subset or site label, in plain terms: CFSE-low proliferating T cells sorted from roughly six-day pre-transplant mixed lymphocyte reaction (GvH or HvG direction). The sequence came from a human patient who received an intestinal transplant. This chain joins TRBV9 to TRBJ2-1; the best D guess is TRBD2, with 6 bases matching. The DNA reads TGTGCCAGCAGCAGGTTTTTTACGGGGGCCTACAATGAGCAGTTCTTC. This encodes CASSRFFTGAYNEQFF.